These 17 T cell receptor beta chains came from one sample sequenced in a study of shared clonotypes between healthy human individuals. Generated by immunoSEQ multiplex PCR, the TCRdb table keeps only in-frame clones and is missing some. The sample holds approximately 440,000 clones, approximately 71% seen once. Material: PBMCs. These receptors were obtained from a woman in her thirties or forties in good health. Some clones in this sample may be carry-over from other donors' samples.

The gene calls are TRBV6-1 and TRBJ1-2, with 9 bases matching TRBD1. Germline CDR1 MNHNS, CDR2 SASEGT. V lost 3 bases, J lost 7 bases, and 6 bases stayed unmatched. This CDR3 spans 14 amino acids. The CDR3, as DNA: TGTGCCAGCAGTGATGGACAGGGGTTGAGTGGCTACACCTTC. This sequence encodes CASSDGQGLSGYTF.

Ten or more counts support this clone. Additional DNA sequences in this sample encode the identical CDR3. The rearrangement uses TRBV7-2 and TRBJ2-7; D is undetermined. V lost 1 base and J 5 bases, leaving 3 bases between the germline ends. This CDR3 contains 11 residues. In germline, CDR1 is SGHTA, CDR2 FQGNSA. The CDR3 loop reads CASSLVHEQYF. The CDR3 DNA sequence: TGTGCCAGCAGCTTAGTCCACGAGCAGTACTTC.

This rearrangement joins TRBV30 to TRBJ1-3; D may be TRBD1 (5 bases). Between the trimmed V and J ends, which lost 0 bases and 0 bases, there was a span of 18 bases. Per the germline V gene, CDR1 is GTSNPN and CDR2 is SVGIG (reference sequence). The CDR3 runs to 18 residues. DNA for the CDR3: TGTGCCTGGAGTGTACTGTGGAGTAGGCAGGGCTCTGGAAACACCATATATTTT. This translates into CAWSVLWSRQGSGNTIYF.

This chain links TRBV6-5 with TRBJ1-2; D is undetermined. The CDR3 contains 13 residues. Trimming cost V 5 bases and J 4 bases, with 11 bases left between them. Germline V gene lookup returns CDR1 MNHEY and CDR2 SVGAGI. In DNA form, the CDR3 reads TGTGCCAGCAGTGGCAGAGAGCTCTATGGCTACACCTTC. It yields the protein CASSGRELYGYTF.

The gene calls are TRBV10-1 and TRBJ2-7, with D possibly TRBD2 on 6 matching bases. CDR3 length: 13 residues. Germline CDR1 reads WNHNN; CDR2 reads SYGVQD (reference sequence). Between the trimmed V and J ends, which lost 4 bases and 5 bases, there was a span of 12 bases. The CDR3 loop reads CASSGQGLNEQYF. CDR3 nucleotides: TGCGCCAGCAGTGGTCAGGGACTTAACGAGCAGTACTTC.

The chain links TRBV6-5 to TRBJ2-3; D is ambiguous. Trimming took off 0 bases at V and 10 bases at J, with 8 bases between the two ends. The CDR3 spans 12 residues. Germline V lookup: CDR1 MNHEY, CDR2 SVGAGI. CDR3 DNA: TGTGCCAGCAGTTACTCCCGGGTAGCGCAGTATTTT. Translated, it gives CASSYSRVAQYF.

Note on this clone: With a much larger clone just one base away, this may be a read error. This chain links TRBV5-1 with TRBJ2-7; TRBD2 is a possible D gene (6 bases). V was clipped by 4 bases and J by 1 base, with 27 bases between them. This CDR3 spans 19 amino acids. In germline, CDR1 is SGHRS, CDR2 YFSETQ. This chain's CDR3 is CASSLGGRGFRSLSYEQYF. The CDR3 DNA reads TGCGCCAGCAGCCTTGGGGGACGGGGGTTCCGGTCACTATCCTACGAGCAGTACTTC.

This clone was counted between two and nine times. The chain links TRBV19 to TRBJ2-2; possibly TRBD2 for D (6 bases). The V gene's germline CDR1 is LNHDA and CDR2 SQIVND (reference sequence). The CDR3 consists of 14 residues. V was clipped by 8 bases and J by 6 bases, with 16 bases between them. The CDR3 region is CASSTGRRAGELFF. CDR3 in DNA: TGTGCCAGTTCCACGGGGCGGAGGGCCGGGGAGCTGTTTTTT.

The chain joins TRBV6-5 to TRBJ2-3; 12 bases match TRBD2. CDR1 MNHEY and CDR2 SVGAGI come from the germline V gene. The CDR3 is 16 residues long. Trimming took 0 bases from V and 4 from J; bases not matched to a gene: 2. The CDR3 sequence is CASSYSRLAGADTQYF. The CDR3 DNA reads TGTGCCAGCAGTTACTCCAGACTAGCGGGAGCAGATACGCAGTATTTT.

CDR3 region: CASSLVGLAFSYF. The CDR3 DNA reads as TGTGCCAGCAGCCTCGTGGGACTAGCGTTTTCGTATTTT. The chain is built from TRBV7-9 and TRBJ2-3, with TRBD2 matching over 10 bases. The length of the CDR3 is 13 residues. Trimming at V came to 5 bases and at J to 14 bases, leaving 10 bases not matched to a gene. Per the germline V gene, CDR1 is SEHNR and CDR2 is FQNEAQ (reference sequence).

J is TRBJ2-1 and V is TRBV6-4; 10 bases are shared with TRBD2. Germline lookup yields CDR1 MRHNA and CDR2 SNTAGT. Losses at the gene ends were 6 bases for V and 12 bases for J; bases not matched to a gene: 17. The CDR3 extends over 16 amino acids. CDR3 in amino acids: CASSLNYGLAEEGQFF. CDR3 coding DNA: TGTGCCAGCAGCCTCAACTACGGACTAGCGGAGGAGGGGCAGTTCTTC.

The chain combines TRBV6-4 with TRBJ2-6; D is unclear. The germline gives CDR1 MRHNA, CDR2 SNTAGT. V was cut by 5 bases and J by 5 bases, with 22 bases left in between. This CDR3 is built from 18 residues. CDR3 in amino acids: CASSSSTTRQSRANVLTF. In DNA, the CDR3 is TGTGCCAGCAGTTCAAGCACCACACGACAAAGTCGGGCCAACGTCCTGACTTTC.

Notes on this clone: With a far larger clone one base away, a read error is the likely cause. The rearrangement links TRBV30 to TRBJ1-2, with unresolved D. The germline gives CDR1 GTSNPN, CDR2 SVGIG (reference sequence). The CDR3 spans 10 residues. The CDR3 DNA reads TGTGCCTGGAACGACTATGGCTGCACCTTC. Its protein product is CAWNDYGCTF. Using reference TRBV30 and TRBJ1-2 for the parts outside the CDR3, the full variable domain is SQTIHQWPATLVQPVGSPLSLECTVEGTSNPNLYWYRQAAGRGLQLLFYSVGIGQISSEVPQNLSASRPQDRQFILSSKKLLLSDSGFYLCAWNDYGCTFGSGTRLTVV.

This chain links TRBV5-1 with TRBJ1-1; D is unclear. CDR1 SGHRS and CDR2 YFSETQ come from the germline V gene. V was pared by 0 bases and J by 5 bases, with 14 bases between. The CDR3 sequence is 15 residues long. The DNA for the CDR3 is TGCGCCAGCAGCTTGGGGGCAGCCGAGGATACTGAAGCTTTCTTT. Its protein is CASSLGAAEDTEAFF. Together with reference TRBV5-1 and TRBJ1-1, the CDR3 gives the full variable domain: KAGVTQTPRYLIKTRGQQVTLSCSPISGHRSVSWYQQTPGQGLQFLFEYFSETQRNKGNFPGRFSGRQFSNSRSEMNVSTLELGDSALYLCASSLGAAEDTEAFFGQGTRLTVV.

The chain joins TRBV10-2 to TRBJ1-2; maybe TRBD1 (5 bases). The V gene lost 5 bases and the J gene lost 8 bases, with 15 bases spanning the gap. The CDR3 runs to 13 residues. CDR1 and CDR2 from the germline V gene are WSHSY and SAAADI. The CDR3 DNA reads as TGCGCCAGCAGTCCGGGACGGAGTTCGGGCTACACCTTC. Residues: CASSPGRSSGYTF.

The chain employs TRBV7-2 and TRBJ2-2; D is tentatively TRBD1 or TRBD2 (5 bases each). This CDR3 spans 16 amino acids. The germline CDR1 and CDR2 sequences are SGHTA and FQGNSA. Trimming took 6 bases from V and 3 from J, leaving 17 bases between them. DNA of the CDR3: TGTGCCAGCAGGGTTGGTGGGGCGGGCTACACCGGGGAGCTGTTTTTT. Translation: CASRVGGAGYTGELFF.

The rearrangement joins TRBV7-9 to TRBJ1-5, with TRBD1 identical over 7 bases. Trimming at V came to 5 bases and at J to 1 base, leaving 8 bases not matched to a gene. The CDR3 contains 16 residues. The germline CDR1 and CDR2 sequences are SEHNR and FQNEAQ (reference sequence). CDR3 in amino acids: CASSLTGADSNQPQHF. The CDR3 nucleotides read TGTGCCAGCAGCCTAACAGGGGCTGACAGCAATCAGCCCCAGCATTTT.